The 7 T cell receptor beta chains below were found in one sample sequenced in a study of cytomegalovirus exposure and HLA in healthy donors. With 60 Vbeta and 13 Jbeta primers, the PCR was carried out. Repertoires were generated with immunoSEQ multiplex PCR, while TCRdb's copy carries only in-frame clones and drops some. This sample has some 130,000 clones; about 66% occur once, and the top ten carry 1.5% to 2%. The sequenced sample consisted of PBMCs. These receptors all come from a human donor in good health.

This clone was detected a few times. The J gene is TRBJ2-3, the V gene TRBV4-1; D possibly corresponds to TRBD1 (6 bases). The germline V gene encodes CDR1 MGHRA and CDR2 YSYEKL. This CDR3 is built from 17 residues. V was pared by 4 bases and J by 3 bases, with 20 bases between. CDR3 nucleotide sequence: TGCGCCAGCAGCCCCACCGGGGTTGGGGGCGTTACAGATACGCAGTATTTT. This codes for CASSPTGVGGVTDTQYF.

This chain links TRBV7-8 with TRBJ2-5; a weak D match, TRBD2 (7 bases). The germline V gene has CDR1 SGHVS and CDR2 FQNEAQ. V shed 5 bases and J shed 6 bases, with 19 bases lying between them. CDR3 length: 15 residues. The DNA for the CDR3 is TGTGCCAGCAGCCCGACCGCCGGGGGGCGGAAGACCCAGTACTTC. Translation gives CASSPTAGGRKTQYF.

This chain connects TRBV7-3 to TRBJ2-7; the match to TRBD1 covers 8 bases. Germline CDR1 is SGHTA and CDR2 is FQGTGA. This CDR3 is built from 13 residues. The junction had 6 bases not matched to a gene; V was cut back by 4 bases and J by 7 bases. The CDR3 loop reads CASSSTGAGEQYF. CDR3 nucleotides: TGTGCCAGCAGCTCGACAGGGGCGGGGGAGCAGTACTTC.

The CDR3 DNA reads as TGTGCCAGCAGTTTGCGGCTTCTCGGTCTCAATGAGCAGTTCTTC. Translation gives CASSLRLLGLNEQFF. The V call is TRBV28, the J call TRBJ2-1; D is unresolved. The CDR3 runs to 15 residues. The V end was cut by 3 bases, the J end by 6 bases, with 15 bases between. Germline loops: CDR1 MDHEN, CDR2 SYDVKM.

This clone was detected a few times. The chain uses TRBV10-3 and TRBJ2-3; a possible D gene is TRBD2 (6 bases). The CDR3 length is 12 residues. The ends were cut back, 3 bases at V and 6 bases at J, with 7 bases in the middle. CDR1 is ENHRY and CDR2 is SYGVKD in the germline V gene. CDR3 amino acids: CAISDGRDTQYF. In DNA, the CDR3 is TGTGCCATCAGTGATGGGAGGGATACGCAGTATTTT.

The CDR3: CASSPALAGVGETQYF. DNA of the CDR3: TGTGCCAGCAGCCCGGCACTAGCGGGAGTTGGGGAGACCCAGTACTTC. This chain connects TRBV5-4 to TRBJ2-5, with 11 bases aligning to TRBD2. V shed 4 bases, J shed 5 bases, and the junction held 10 bases outside the gene matches. The CDR3 has 16 residues. The germline CDR1 and CDR2 sequences are SGHNT and YYREEE (reference sequence).

This chain connects TRBV18 to TRBJ2-5; D may be TRBD2 (6 bases). Trimming shortened V by 0 bases and J by 5 bases, and 10 bases separated the two germline ends. The germline gives CDR1 KGHSH, CDR2 LQKENI. The CDR3 loop spans 14 amino acids. Here the CDR3 DNA reads TGTGCCAGCTCACCACCGGAGGGTATGGAGACCCAGTACTTC. Protein: CASSPPEGMETQYF.